This entry features one T cell receptor beta chain sequence. What it recognizes is unknown. This may come from a read error, since a much larger clone is one base off. TCRdb re-analysed the multiplex PCR reads in MiXCR, keeping a single row per CDR3 protein. The profile shows some 150,000 distinct CDR3 sequences, under 25% of them singletons. This entry comes from a study of breast tumors, draining lymph nodes, adjacent tissues. Per the germline V gene, CDR1 is SGHNT and CDR2 is YYREEE (reference sequence). CDR3 length equals 13 residues. Axillary draining lymph nodes of breast cancer patients supplied the node samples. Whole-study findings and limits: The lymph node origin of tumor T cells was framed as consistent with a hypothesis, not demonstrated.

This sequence was found in a female donor with breast cancer. Some clones in this sample may be carry-over from other donors' samples. Sequencing was done on a sample of axillary lymph node tissue. The V and J genes are TRBV5-4 and TRBJ1-5; D may be TRBD1 (5 bases). CDR3 bases: TGTGCCAGCTCCCGGGGGAGCATTCAGCCCCAGCATTTT. Protein sequence: CASSRGSIQPQHF.